This T cell receptor (delta chain) comes out of a study of gamma-delta T cells after stem cell transplantation. TCRdb reran clone calling via CATT on the RT-PCR reads. The sample lists hundreds of delta-chain clones, around 2.9% seen once, with about 80% in the top ten. This clone has more than one count but fewer than ten. This likely reflects a read error, since a far larger clone is one base away. Within the sample, other DNA sequences also encode this same CDR3. V lost 0 bases, J lost 6 bases, and 14 bases lay in between. There are 15 residues in the CDR3. From germline, CDR1 is TSWWSYY and CDR2 QGS.

The sequence was obtained from a human donor. It is not recorded whose cells these are; they may come from a transplant donor. The chain is built from TRDV1 and TRDJ1; no reliable D call. Sample: gamma-delta T cells. As DNA, the CDR3 is TGTGCTCTTGGGGAACTCCTCCTGGCGGAAAATAAACTCATCTTT. This translates into CALGELLLAENKLIF.